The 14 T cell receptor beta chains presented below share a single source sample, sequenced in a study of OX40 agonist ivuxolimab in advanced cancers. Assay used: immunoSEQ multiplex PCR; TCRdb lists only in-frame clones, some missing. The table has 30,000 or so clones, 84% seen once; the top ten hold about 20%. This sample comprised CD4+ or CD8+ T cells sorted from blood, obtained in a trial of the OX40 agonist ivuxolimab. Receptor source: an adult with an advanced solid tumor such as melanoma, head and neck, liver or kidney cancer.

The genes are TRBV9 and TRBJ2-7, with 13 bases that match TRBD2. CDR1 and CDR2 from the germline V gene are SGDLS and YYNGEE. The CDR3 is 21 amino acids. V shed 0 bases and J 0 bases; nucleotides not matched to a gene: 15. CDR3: CASSVDIGVETSGRPSYEQYF. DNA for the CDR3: TGTGCCAGCAGCGTAGATATAGGGGTAGAGACTAGCGGGAGGCCCTCCTACGAGCAGTACTTC.

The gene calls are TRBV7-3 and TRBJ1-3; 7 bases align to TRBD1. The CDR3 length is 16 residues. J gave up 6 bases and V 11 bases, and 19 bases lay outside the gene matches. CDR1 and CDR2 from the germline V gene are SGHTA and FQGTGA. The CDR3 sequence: CAGGGTVVPKPNTIYF. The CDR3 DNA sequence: TGTGCCGGAGGGGGGACAGTCGTCCCCAAACCAAACACCATATATTTT.

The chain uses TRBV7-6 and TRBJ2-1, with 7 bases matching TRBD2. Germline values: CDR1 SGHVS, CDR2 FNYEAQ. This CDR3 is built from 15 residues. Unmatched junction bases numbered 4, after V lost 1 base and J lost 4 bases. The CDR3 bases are TGTGCCAGCAGCTTAGGGTCTAGCGGTTACAATGAGCAGTTCTTC. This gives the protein CASSLGSSGYNEQFF.

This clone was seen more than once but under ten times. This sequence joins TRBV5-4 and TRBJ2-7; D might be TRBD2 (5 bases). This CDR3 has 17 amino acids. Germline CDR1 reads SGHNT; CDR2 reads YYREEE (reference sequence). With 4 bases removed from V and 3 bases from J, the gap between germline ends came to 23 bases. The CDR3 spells CASSLFPNDGIRYEQYF. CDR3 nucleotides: TGTGCCAGCAGCCTATTCCCCAACGACGGGATACGCTACGAGCAGTACTTC.

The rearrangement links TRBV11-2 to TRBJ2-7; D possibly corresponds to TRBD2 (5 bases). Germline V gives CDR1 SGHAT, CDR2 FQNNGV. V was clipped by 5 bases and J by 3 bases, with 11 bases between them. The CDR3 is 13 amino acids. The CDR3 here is CASSPGIHYEQYF. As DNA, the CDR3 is TGTGCCAGCAGCCCCGGGATTCACTACGAGCAGTACTTC.

CDR3 nucleotide sequence: TGTGCCAGCACCACCGAGACGGTGAACACCGGGGAGCTGTTTTTT. This sequence encodes CASTTETVNTGELFF. The chain carries TRBV21-1 and TRBJ2-2. TRBV21-1 is a documented pseudogene. The CDR3 has 15 amino acids.

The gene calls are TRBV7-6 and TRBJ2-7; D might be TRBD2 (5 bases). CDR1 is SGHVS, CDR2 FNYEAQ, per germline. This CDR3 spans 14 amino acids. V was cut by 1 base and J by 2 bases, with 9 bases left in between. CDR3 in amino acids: CASSLGTGAYEQYF. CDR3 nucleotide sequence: TGTGCCAGCAGCTTAGGGACTGGAGCCTACGAGCAGTACTTC.

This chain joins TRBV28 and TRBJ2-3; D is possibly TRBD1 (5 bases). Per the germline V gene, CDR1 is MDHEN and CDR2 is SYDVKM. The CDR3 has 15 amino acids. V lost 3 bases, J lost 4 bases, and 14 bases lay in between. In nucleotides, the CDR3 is TGTGCCAGCAGTTTTGGGGCTGGCATCGCAGATACGCAGTATTTT. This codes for CASSFGAGIADTQYF. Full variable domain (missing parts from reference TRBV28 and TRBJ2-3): DVKVTQSSRYLVKRTGEKVFLECVQDMDHENMFWYRQDPGLGLRLIYFSYDVKMKEKGDIPEGYSVSREKKERFSLILESASTNQTSMYLCASSFGAGIADTQYFGPGTRLTVL.

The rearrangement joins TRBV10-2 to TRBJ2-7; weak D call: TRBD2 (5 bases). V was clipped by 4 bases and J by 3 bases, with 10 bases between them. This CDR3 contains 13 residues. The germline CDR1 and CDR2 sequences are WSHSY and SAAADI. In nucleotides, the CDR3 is TGCGCCAGCAGTGCAAGGACTGGCTACGAGCAGTACTTC. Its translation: CASSARTGYEQYF.

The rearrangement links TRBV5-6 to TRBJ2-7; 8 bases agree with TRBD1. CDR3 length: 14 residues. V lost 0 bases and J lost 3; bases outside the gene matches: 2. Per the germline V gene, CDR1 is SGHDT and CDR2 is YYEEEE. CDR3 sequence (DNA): TGTGCCAGCAGCTTGGGGACAGGGAACTACGAGCAGTACTTC. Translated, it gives CASSLGTGNYEQYF.

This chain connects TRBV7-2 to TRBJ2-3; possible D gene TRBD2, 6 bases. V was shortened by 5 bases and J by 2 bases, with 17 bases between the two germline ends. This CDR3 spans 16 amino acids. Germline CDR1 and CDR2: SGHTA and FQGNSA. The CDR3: CASSPLAGRVTDTQYF. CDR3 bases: TGTGCCAGCAGCCCCCTTGCGGGACGGGTCACAGATACGCAGTATTTT.

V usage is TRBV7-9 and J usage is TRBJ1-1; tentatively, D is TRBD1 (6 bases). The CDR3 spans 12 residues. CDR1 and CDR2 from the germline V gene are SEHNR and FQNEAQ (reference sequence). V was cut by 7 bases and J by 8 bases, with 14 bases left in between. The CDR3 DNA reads TGTGCCAGCACCGACAGGCCCAAAGAAGCTTTCTTT. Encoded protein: CASTDRPKEAFF.

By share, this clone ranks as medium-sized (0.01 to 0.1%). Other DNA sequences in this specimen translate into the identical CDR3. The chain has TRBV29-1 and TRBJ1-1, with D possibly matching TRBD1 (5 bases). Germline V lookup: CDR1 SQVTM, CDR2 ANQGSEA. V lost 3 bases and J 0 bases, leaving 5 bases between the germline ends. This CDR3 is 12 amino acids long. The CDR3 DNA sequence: TGCAGCGTTGAGGGGGTGAACACTGAAGCTTTCTTT. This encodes CSVEGVNTEAFF.

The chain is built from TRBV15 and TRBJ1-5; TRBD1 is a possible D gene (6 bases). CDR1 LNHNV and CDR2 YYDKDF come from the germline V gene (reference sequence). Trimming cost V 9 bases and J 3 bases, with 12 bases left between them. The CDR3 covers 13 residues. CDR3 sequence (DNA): TGTGCCACTGGGGGCAGGGACAATCAGCCCCAGCATTTT. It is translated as CATGGRDNQPQHF.